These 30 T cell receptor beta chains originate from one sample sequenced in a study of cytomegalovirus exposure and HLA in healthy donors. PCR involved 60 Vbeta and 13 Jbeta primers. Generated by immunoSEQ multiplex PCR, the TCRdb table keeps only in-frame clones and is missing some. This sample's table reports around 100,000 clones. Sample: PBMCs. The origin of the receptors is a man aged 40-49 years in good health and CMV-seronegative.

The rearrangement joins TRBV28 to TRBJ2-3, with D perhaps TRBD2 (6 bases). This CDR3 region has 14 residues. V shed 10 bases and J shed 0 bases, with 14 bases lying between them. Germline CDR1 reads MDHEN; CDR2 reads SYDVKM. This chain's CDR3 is CATKGGGSTDTQYF. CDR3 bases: TGTGCCACCAAGGGAGGCGGGAGCACAGATACGCAGTATTTT.

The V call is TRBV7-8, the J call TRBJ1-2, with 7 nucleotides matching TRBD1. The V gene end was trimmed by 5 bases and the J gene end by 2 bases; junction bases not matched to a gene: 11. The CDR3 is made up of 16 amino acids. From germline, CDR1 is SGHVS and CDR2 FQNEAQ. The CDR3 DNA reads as TGTGCCAGCAGCACCAAACCGGGACAGATAAACTATGGCTACACCTTC. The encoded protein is CASSTKPGQINYGYTF.

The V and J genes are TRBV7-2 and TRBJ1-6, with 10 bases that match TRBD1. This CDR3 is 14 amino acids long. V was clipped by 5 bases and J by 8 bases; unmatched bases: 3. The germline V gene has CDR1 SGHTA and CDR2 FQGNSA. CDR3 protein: CASSIDRGHSPLHF. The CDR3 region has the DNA TGTGCCAGCAGCATCGACAGGGGGCATTCACCCCTCCACTTT. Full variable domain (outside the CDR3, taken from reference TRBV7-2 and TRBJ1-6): GAGVSQSPSNKVTEKGKDVELRCDPISGHTALYWYRQSLGQGLEFLIYFQGNSAPDKSGLPSDRFSAERTGGSVSTLTIQRTQQEDSAVYLCASSIDRGHSPLHFGNGTRLTVT.

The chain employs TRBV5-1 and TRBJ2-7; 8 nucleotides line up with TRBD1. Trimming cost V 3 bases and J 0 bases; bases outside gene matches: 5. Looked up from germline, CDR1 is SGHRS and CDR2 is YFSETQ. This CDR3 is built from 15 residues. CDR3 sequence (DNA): TGCGCCAGCAGCTACGACAGGGGACGCTCCTACGAGCAGTACTTC. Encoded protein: CASSYDRGRSYEQYF.

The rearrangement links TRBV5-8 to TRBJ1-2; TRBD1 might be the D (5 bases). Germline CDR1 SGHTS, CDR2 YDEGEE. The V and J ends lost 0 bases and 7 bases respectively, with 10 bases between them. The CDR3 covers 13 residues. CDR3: CASSLAGPGGYTF. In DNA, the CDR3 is TGTGCCAGCAGCTTGGCAGGGCCGGGTGGCTACACCTTC.

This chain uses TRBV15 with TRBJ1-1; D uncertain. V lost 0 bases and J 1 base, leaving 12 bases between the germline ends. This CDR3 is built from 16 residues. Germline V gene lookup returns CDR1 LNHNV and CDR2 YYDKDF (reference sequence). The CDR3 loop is CATSRDSANPNTEAFF. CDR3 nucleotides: TGTGCCACCAGCAGAGATTCCGCGAACCCGAACACTGAAGCTTTCTTT. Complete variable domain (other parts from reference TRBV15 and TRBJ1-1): DAMVIQNPRYQVTQFGKPVTLSCSQTLNHNVMYWYQQKSSQAPKLLFHYYDKDFNNEADTPDNFQSRRPNTSFCFLDIRSPGLGDTAMYLCATSRDSANPNTEAFFGQGTRLTVV.

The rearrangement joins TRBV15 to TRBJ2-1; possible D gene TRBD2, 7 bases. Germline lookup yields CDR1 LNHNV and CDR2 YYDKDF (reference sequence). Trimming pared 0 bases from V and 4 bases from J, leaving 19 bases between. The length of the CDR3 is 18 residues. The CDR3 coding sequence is TGTGCCACCAGCAGAGATCGGGGCGGGGGCCCGATATACAATGAGCAGTTCTTC. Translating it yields CATSRDRGGGPIYNEQFF.

The CDR3 region is CASSLYPSTSTDTQYF. In nucleotides, the CDR3 is TGTGCCAGCAGCTTATATCCTAGCACTAGCACAGATACGCAGTATTTT. J is TRBJ2-3 and V is TRBV7-2; possible D gene TRBD2, 5 bases. Germline CDR1 is SGHTA and CDR2 is FQGNSA. The V end lost 2 bases, the J end lost 0 bases, and 12 bases lay between the germline ends. The CDR3 extends over 16 amino acids.

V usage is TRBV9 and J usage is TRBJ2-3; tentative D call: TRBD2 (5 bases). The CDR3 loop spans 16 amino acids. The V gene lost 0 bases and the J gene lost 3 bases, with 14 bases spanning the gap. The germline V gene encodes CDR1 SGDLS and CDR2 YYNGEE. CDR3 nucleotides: TGTGCCAGCAGCGTAGAGTCGGGGTTATCAACAGATACGCAGTATTTT. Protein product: CASSVESGLSTDTQYF.

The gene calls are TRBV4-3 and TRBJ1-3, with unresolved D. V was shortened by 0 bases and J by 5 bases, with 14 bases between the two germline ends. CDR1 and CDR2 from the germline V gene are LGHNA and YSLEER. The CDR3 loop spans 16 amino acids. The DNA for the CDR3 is TGCGCCAGCAGCCAAGAGCTGGGCCGAGGGCGAAACACCATATATTTT. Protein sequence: CASSQELGRGRNTIYF.

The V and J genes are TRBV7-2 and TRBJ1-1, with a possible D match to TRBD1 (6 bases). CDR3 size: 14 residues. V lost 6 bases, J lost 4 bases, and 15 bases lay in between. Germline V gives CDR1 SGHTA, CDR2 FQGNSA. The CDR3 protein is CASRRGGGLTEAFF. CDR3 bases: TGTGCCAGCAGGAGGGGGGGCGGACTCACTGAAGCTTTCTTT.

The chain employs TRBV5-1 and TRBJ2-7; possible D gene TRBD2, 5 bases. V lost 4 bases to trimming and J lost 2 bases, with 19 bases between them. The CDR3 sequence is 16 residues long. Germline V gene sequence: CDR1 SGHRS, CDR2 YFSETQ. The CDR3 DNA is TGCGCCAGCAGCCCATCGACCCCCGGGAACGCCTACGAGCAGTACTTC. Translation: CASSPSTPGNAYEQYF.

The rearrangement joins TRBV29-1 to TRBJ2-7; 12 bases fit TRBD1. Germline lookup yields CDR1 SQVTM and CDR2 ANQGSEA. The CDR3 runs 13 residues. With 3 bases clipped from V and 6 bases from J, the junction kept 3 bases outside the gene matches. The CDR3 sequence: CSVEGTGGFEQYF. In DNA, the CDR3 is TGCAGCGTTGAGGGGACAGGGGGCTTCGAGCAGTACTTC.

The DNA of the CDR3 is TGTGCCAGCAGCTTAGTAGGAGATCAGCCCCAGCATTTT. Its translation is CASSLVGDQPQHF. This rearrangement joins TRBV7-2 to TRBJ1-5; no definite D call. CDR1 and CDR2 from the germline V gene are SGHTA and FQGNSA. This CDR3 comprises 13 residues. V lost 1 base to trimming and J lost 5 bases, with 6 bases between them. Looking up the rest from reference TRBV7-2 and TRBJ1-5 gives the full variable domain: GAGVSQSPSNKVTEKGKDVELRCDPISGHTALYWYRQSLGQGLEFLIYFQGNSAPDKSGLPSDRFSAERTGGSVSTLTIQRTQQEDSAVYLCASSLVGDQPQHFGDGTRLSIL.

In DNA, the CDR3 is TGTGCCATCAGTGCCGGGGACAGTTCCTACGAGCAGTACTTC. It encodes CAISAGDSSYEQYF. The chain employs TRBV10-3 and TRBJ2-7, with TRBD1 matching over 7 bases. The trim removed 4 bases at V and 1 base at J, leaving 4 bases unmatched. The germline V gene encodes CDR1 ENHRY and CDR2 SYGVKD. The CDR3 runs 14 residues.

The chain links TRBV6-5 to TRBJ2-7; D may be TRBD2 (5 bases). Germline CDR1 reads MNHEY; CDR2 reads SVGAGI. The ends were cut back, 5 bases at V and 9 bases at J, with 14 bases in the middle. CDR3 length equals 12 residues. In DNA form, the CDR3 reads TGTGCCAGCAGTGACCAAACTAGTAGGCAGTACTTC. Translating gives CASSDQTSRQYF.

CDR3 region: CASSSGLLDYGYTF. CDR3 nucleotides: TGCGCCAGCAGCTCAGGTCTATTAGACTATGGCTACACCTTC. The J gene is TRBJ1-2, the V gene TRBV5-1; D is unresolved. Trimming pared 3 bases from V and 3 bases from J, leaving 12 bases between. Germline V gene lookup returns CDR1 SGHRS and CDR2 YFSETQ. This CDR3 contains 14 residues.

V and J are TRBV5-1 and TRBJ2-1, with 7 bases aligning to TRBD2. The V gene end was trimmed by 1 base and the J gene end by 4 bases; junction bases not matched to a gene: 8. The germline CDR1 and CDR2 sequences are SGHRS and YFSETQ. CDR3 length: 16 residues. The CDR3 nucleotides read TGCGCCAGCAGCTTGATTGGCGGGAGCCCATACAATGAGCAGTTCTTC. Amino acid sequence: CASSLIGGSPYNEQFF.

The CDR3 coding sequence is TGTGCCAGTAGTATGGGGACTAGCGGGAGGGTTAGGGAGACCCAGTACTTC. Its protein product is CASSMGTSGRVRETQYF. The chain is built from TRBV19 and TRBJ2-5; 16 bases align to TRBD2. There are 17 residues in the CDR3. CDR1 LNHDA and CDR2 SQIVND come from the germline V gene (reference sequence). The junction had 6 bases not matched to a gene; V was cut back by 3 bases and J by 5 bases. The full variable domain, in which reference TRBV19 and TRBJ2-5 provide the parts outside the CDR3, is DGGITQSPKYLFRKEGQNVTLSCEQNLNHDAMYWYRQDPGQGLRLIYYSQIVNDFQKGDIAEGYSVSREKKESFPLTVTSAQKNPTAFYLCASSMGTSGRVRETQYFGPGTRLLVL.

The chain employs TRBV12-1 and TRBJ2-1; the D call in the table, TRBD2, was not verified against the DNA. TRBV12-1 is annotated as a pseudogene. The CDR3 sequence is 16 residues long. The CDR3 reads CASIPNGSVSYNEQFF. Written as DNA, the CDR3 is TGTGCCAGCATACCGAACGGGAGCGTCTCCTACAATGAGCAGTTCTTC.

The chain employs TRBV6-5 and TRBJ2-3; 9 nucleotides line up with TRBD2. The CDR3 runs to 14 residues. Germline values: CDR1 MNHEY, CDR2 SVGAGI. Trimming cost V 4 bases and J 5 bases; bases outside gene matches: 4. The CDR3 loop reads CASSSGTSLDTQYF. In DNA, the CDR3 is TGTGCCAGCAGTTCCGGGACTAGCCTAGATACGCAGTATTTT.

As DNA, the CDR3 is TGTGCCAGCTCACCGTCGGTAGCGGGACTCACCTACAATGAGCAGTTCTTC. This codes for CASSPSVAGLTYNEQFF. J is TRBJ2-1 and V is TRBV18; TRBD2 matches 8 bases. Per germline, CDR1 KGHSH and CDR2 LQKENI. The V and J ends lost 3 bases and 2 bases, in that order; junction bases with no gene match: 9. CDR3 size: 17 residues. The complete variable domain, with remaining parts taken from reference TRBV18 and TRBJ2-1, reads NAGVMQNPRHLVRRRGQEARLRCSPMKGHSHVYWYRQLPEEGLKFMVYLQKENIIDESGMPKERFSAEFPKEGPSILRIQQVVRGDSAAYFCASSPSVAGLTYNEQFFGPGTRLTVL.

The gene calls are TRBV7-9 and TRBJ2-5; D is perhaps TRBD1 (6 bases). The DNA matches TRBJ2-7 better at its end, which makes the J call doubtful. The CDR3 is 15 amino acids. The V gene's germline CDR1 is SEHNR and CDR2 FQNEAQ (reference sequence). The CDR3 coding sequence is TGTGCCAGCAGCACGGTAGGACAGCCAACCTACGAGCAGTACTTC. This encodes CASSTVGQPTYEQYF.

CDR3: CASSVSLMNTEAFF. CDR3 coding DNA: TGTGCCAGCAGTGTAAGTCTAATGAACACTGAAGCTTTCTTT. The genes are TRBV7-2 and TRBJ1-1; D is uncertain. V shed 6 bases and J shed 0 bases, with 11 bases lying between them. This CDR3 spans 14 amino acids. CDR1 is SGHTA, CDR2 FQGNSA, per germline.

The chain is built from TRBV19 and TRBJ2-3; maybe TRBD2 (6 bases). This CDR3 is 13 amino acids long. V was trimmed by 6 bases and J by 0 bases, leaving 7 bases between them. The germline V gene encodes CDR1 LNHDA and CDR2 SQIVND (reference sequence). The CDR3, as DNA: TGTGCCAGTAGGAGCGGGAGCACAGATACGCAGTATTTT. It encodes CASRSGSTDTQYF.

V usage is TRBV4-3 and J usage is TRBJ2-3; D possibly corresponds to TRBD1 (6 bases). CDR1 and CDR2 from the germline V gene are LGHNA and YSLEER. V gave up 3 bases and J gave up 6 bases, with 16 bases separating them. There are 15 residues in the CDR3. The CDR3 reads CASSHLAQGADTQYF. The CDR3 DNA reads TGCGCCAGCAGCCACTTAGCACAGGGAGCGGATACGCAGTATTTT.

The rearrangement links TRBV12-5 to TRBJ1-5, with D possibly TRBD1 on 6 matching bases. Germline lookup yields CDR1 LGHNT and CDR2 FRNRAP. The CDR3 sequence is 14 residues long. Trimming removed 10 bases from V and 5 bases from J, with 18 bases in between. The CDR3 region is CATGGGGWDQPQHF. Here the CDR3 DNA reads TGTGCTACTGGAGGGGGGGGTTGGGATCAGCCCCAGCATTTT.

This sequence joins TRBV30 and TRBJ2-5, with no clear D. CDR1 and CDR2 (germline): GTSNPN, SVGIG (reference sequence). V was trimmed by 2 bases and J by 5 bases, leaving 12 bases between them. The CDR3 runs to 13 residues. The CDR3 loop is CAWSRSIRETQYF. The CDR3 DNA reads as TGTGCCTGGAGTCGGAGCATTCGGGAGACCCAGTACTTC. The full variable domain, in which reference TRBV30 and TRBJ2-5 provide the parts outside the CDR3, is SQTIHQWPATLVQPVGSPLSLECTVEGTSNPNLYWYRQAAGRGLQLLFYSVGIGQISSEVPQNLSASRPQDRQFILSSKKLLLSDSGFYLCAWSRSIRETQYFGPGTRLLVL.

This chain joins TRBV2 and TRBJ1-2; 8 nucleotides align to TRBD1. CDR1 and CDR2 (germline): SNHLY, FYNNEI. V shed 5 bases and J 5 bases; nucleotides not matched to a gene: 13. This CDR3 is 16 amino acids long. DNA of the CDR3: TGTGCCAGCAGTAGAAGTCCGGGACAGGATGGGTATGGCTACACCTTC. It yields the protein CASSRSPGQDGYGYTF.

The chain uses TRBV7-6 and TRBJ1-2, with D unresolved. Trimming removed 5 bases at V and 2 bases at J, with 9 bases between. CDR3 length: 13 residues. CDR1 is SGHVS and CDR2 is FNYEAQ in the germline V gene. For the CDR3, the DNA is TGTGCCAGCAGCCCGGGGATGAACTATGGCTACACCTTC. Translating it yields CASSPGMNYGYTF.